These 27 T cell receptor beta chains came from one sample sequenced in a study of CD8 T cells in Susac syndrome. cDNA came from about 0.5 to 1 ug RNA primed by random hexamers. TCRdb called the immunoSEQ multiplex PCR reads again in MiXCR, with one record for every CDR3 protein. The sample includes approximately 57,000 distinct CDR3 sequences, around 93% of them seen just once. Specimen: CD8+ T cells from PBMCs. The source of these receptors is a human donor with Susac syndrome.

The CDR3: CSVRGANTGELFF. The CDR3 DNA is TGCAGTGTTCGAGGGGCGAACACCGGGGAGCTGTTTTTT. This rearrangement joins TRBV20-1 to TRBJ2-2; D tentatively fits TRBD1 or TRBD2 (5 bases each). This CDR3 is built from 13 residues. Germline-derived CDR1 and CDR2 are DFQATT and SNEGSKA (reference sequence). Trimming removed 7 bases at V and 0 bases at J, with 9 bases between.

The V and J genes are TRBV30 and TRBJ2-5, with D hard to call. The CDR3 extends over 11 amino acids. Trimming took 4 bases from V and 6 from J, leaving 9 bases between them. Germline assignment: CDR1 GTSNPN and CDR2 SVGIG (reference sequence). The CDR3, as DNA: TGTGCCTGGACAGGTGGGCAGACCCAGTACTTC. Protein product: CAWTGGQTQYF.

V usage is TRBV11-2 and J usage is TRBJ2-1; D possibly corresponds to TRBD1 (6 bases). The germline V gene encodes CDR1 SGHAT and CDR2 FQNNGV. The CDR3 sequence is 15 residues long. V was cut by 7 bases and J by 2 bases, with 15 bases left in between. This CDR3 is CASTEGVLPYNEQFF. The DNA for the CDR3 is TGTGCCAGCACCGAGGGGGTGTTACCCTACAATGAGCAGTTCTTC.

The chain is built from TRBV15 and TRBJ1-1; no clear D gene. CDR1 is LNHNV, CDR2 YYDKDF, per germline (reference sequence). Trimming took 1 base from V and 5 from J, leaving 8 bases between them. The CDR3 is 13 amino acids. CDR3 nucleotides: TGTGCCACCAGCAGAGGAAGGGTAACTGAAGCTTTCTTT. Translated: CATSRGRVTEAFF.

This clonotype appeared a single time. The genes are TRBV4-1 and TRBJ1-2; D is perhaps TRBD1 (5 bases). Trimming shortened V by 4 bases and J by 0 bases, and 9 bases separated the two germline ends. The CDR3 is made up of 14 amino acids. Germline CDR1 is MGHRA and CDR2 is YSYEKL. The CDR3 loop is CASSPGGSNYGYTF. Written as DNA, the CDR3 is TGCGCCAGCAGCCCCGGGGGTTCTAACTATGGCTACACCTTC.

The chain joins TRBV12-3 or TRBV12-4 to TRBJ2-7; D is perhaps TRBD1 or TRBD2 (5 bases each). Between the trimmed V and J ends, which lost 5 bases and 6 bases, there was a span of 11 bases. CDR3 size: 12 residues. The CDR3 loop reads CASSRDGLEQYF. In DNA, the CDR3 is TGTGCCAGCAGTCGGGACGGCCTCGAGCAGTACTTC.

The CDR3, as DNA: TGCGCCAGCAGCCAAGTCCATAGAGGGGGGGCCCCGGAGACCCAGTACTTC. It codes for CASSQVHRGGAPETQYF. The rearrangement links TRBV4-1 to TRBJ2-5; tentatively, D is TRBD2 (7 bases). V dropped 1 base and J dropped 5 bases, with 20 bases sitting between them. There are 17 residues in the CDR3. Germline V CDR1 and CDR2: MGHRA, YSYEKL.

J is TRBJ1-5 and V is TRBV5-6; D not certain. CDR3 size: 14 residues. Germline V gene lookup returns CDR1 SGHDT and CDR2 YYEEEE. V shed 4 bases and J shed 4 bases, with 12 bases lying between them. The CDR3 region is CASSNGMGNQPQHF. The DNA for the CDR3 is TGTGCCAGCAGCAACGGGATGGGGAATCAGCCCCAGCATTTT. Full variable domain (outside the CDR3, taken from reference TRBV5-6 and TRBJ1-5): DAGVTQSPTHLIKTRGQQVTLRCSPKSGHDTVSWYQQALGQGPQFIFQYYEEEERQRGNFPDRFSGHQFPNYSSELNVNALLLGDSALYLCASSNGMGNQPQHFGDGTRLSIL.

The chain employs TRBV14 and TRBJ1-4; D uncertain. This CDR3 region has 14 residues. Germline CDR1 SGHDN, CDR2 FVKESK. Trimming left V 1 base short and J 8 bases short, with 11 bases between. CDR3 amino acids: CASSQGNRREKLFF. The CDR3 DNA follows: TGTGCCAGCAGCCAAGGAAATCGGCGGGAAAAACTGTTTTTT.

V is TRBV29-1 and J is TRBJ1-1; unclear D gene. The CDR3 is made up of 11 amino acids. The V gene lost 2 bases and the J gene lost 1 base, with 2 bases spanning the gap. Per germline, CDR1 SQVTM and CDR2 ANQGSEA. As DNA, the CDR3 is TGCAGCGTTGAATGGAACACTGAAGCTTTCTTT. Protein sequence: CSVEWNTEAFF.

The V gene is TRBV9, the J gene TRBJ1-1; D ambiguous. With 4 bases removed from V and 6 bases from J, the gap between germline ends came to 7 bases. CDR1 is SGDLS and CDR2 is YYNGEE in the germline V gene. The CDR3 contains 11 residues. CDR3 sequence reads: CASSPQPEAFF. CDR3 in DNA: TGTGCCAGCAGCCCACAGCCTGAAGCTTTCTTT.

This chain links TRBV3-1 with TRBJ2-3; D not certain. The CDR3 has 14 amino acids. CDR1 is LGHDT, CDR2 YNNKEL, per germline (reference sequence). V gave up 4 bases and J gave up 0 bases, with 8 bases separating them. The CDR3 protein is CASSLRPSTDTQYF. CDR3 nucleotide sequence: TGTGCCAGCAGCCTCCGACCGAGCACAGATACGCAGTATTTT.

The rearrangement joins TRBV20-1 to TRBJ1-2; weak D call: TRBD1 (5 bases). The CDR3 has 14 residues. V was trimmed by 3 bases and J by 7 bases, leaving 18 bases between them. Germline CDR1 is DFQATT and CDR2 is SNEGSKA (reference sequence). The CDR3, as DNA: TGCAGTGCTAGGACAGAGATCCCAAAGGTTGGCTACACCTTC. Amino acid sequence: CSARTEIPKVGYTF.

The gene calls are TRBV20-1 and TRBJ1-6; D is possibly TRBD1 (6 bases). Germline-derived CDR1 and CDR2 are DFQATT and SNEGSKA (reference sequence). The CDR3 contains 12 residues. The germline V and J ends were trimmed by 3 bases and 9 bases, with 9 bases remaining between them. Here the CDR3 reads CSARDSSSPLHF. As DNA, the CDR3 is TGCAGTGCTAGGGACAGTTCTTCACCCCTCCACTTT.

The V and J genes are TRBV29-1 and TRBJ2-2; the D is unclear. Looked up from germline, CDR1 is SQVTM and CDR2 is ANQGSEA. V lost 5 bases and J lost 2, with 6 bases in between. The CDR3 has 12 amino acids. CDR3 DNA sequence: TGCAGCGTTCCGACCAACACCGGGGAGCTGTTTTTT. It is translated as CSVPTNTGELFF.

The chain joins TRBV30 to TRBJ2-1; TRBD1 or TRBD2 may be the D gene (5 bases each). V was trimmed by 7 bases and J by 9 bases, leaving 13 bases between them. CDR1 GTSNPN and CDR2 SVGIG come from the germline V gene (reference sequence). The CDR3 has 11 amino acids. The CDR3 region is CASSQRGEQFF. The CDR3 DNA is TGTGCCTCGAGCCAGAGGGGTGAGCAGTTCTTC.

This chain uses TRBV2 with TRBJ2-1, with no clear D. The CDR3 consists of 12 residues. Germline loops: CDR1 SNHLY, CDR2 FYNNEI. Between the trimmed V and J ends, which lost 8 bases and 5 bases, there was a span of 10 bases. In DNA form, the CDR3 reads TGTGCCAGCCCCGAGAGTAACAATGAGCAGTTCTTC. The encoded protein is CASPESNNEQFF.

The chain links TRBV20-1 to TRBJ1-1; no reliable D call. V dropped 2 bases and J dropped 5 bases, with 6 bases sitting between them. Germline CDR1 DFQATT, CDR2 SNEGSKA (reference sequence). This CDR3 spans 11 amino acids. The CDR3 DNA reads as TGCAGTGCTAGACTCAGTACTGAAGCTTTCTTT. Translation: CSARLSTEAFF.

The gene calls are TRBV7-9 and TRBJ1-2; 7 bases are a match to TRBD1. This CDR3 spans 15 amino acids. J gave up 4 bases and V 5 bases, and 10 bases lay outside the gene matches. CDR1 SEHNR and CDR2 FQNEAQ come from the germline V gene (reference sequence). The CDR3 sequence is CASSAPTGTAYGYTF. The CDR3 DNA reads TGTGCCAGCAGCGCCCCAACCGGGACAGCCTATGGCTACACCTTC.

As DNA, the CDR3 is TGTGCCAGCAGCCAGAACCCGGGACGGATTAATTTGTACCAAGAGACCCAGTACTTC. Protein: CASSQNPGRINLYQETQYF. V usage is TRBV3-1 and J usage is TRBJ2-5; TRBD1 or TRBD2 may be the D gene (5 bases each). The germline V gene has CDR1 LGHDT and CDR2 YNNKEL (reference sequence). Trimming shortened V by 3 bases and J by 0 bases, and 23 bases separated the two germline ends. The CDR3 length is 19 residues.

The chain links TRBV12-3 or TRBV12-4 to TRBJ1-2; D is undetermined. V dropped 3 bases and J dropped 7 bases, with 18 bases sitting between them. The CDR3 totals 15 residues. CDR3 sequence (DNA): TGTGCCAGCAGTTTTCGTGTCGACCCTCGCGGTGGCTACACCTTC. Encoded protein: CASSFRVDPRGGYTF.

This clonotype appeared once. The chain joins TRBV7-2 to TRBJ1-5, with D possibly being TRBD1 (6 bases). The CDR3 covers 13 residues. The germline V gene has CDR1 SGHTA and CDR2 FQGNSA. The V gene lost 2 bases and the J gene lost 6 bases, with 8 bases spanning the gap. As DNA, the CDR3 is TGTGCCAGCAGCTTAAGGGGGGGTCAGCCCCAGCATTTT. It translates to CASSLRGGQPQHF.

This rearrangement joins TRBV6-1 to TRBJ1-3, with TRBD1 matching 8 bases. The V and J ends lost 6 bases and 4 bases, in that order; junction bases with no gene match: 5. CDR3 length: 14 residues. Germline CDR1 and CDR2: MNHNS and SASEGT. CDR3 DNA: TGTGCCAGCAGAGAGACAGGGGTAGGAAACACCATATATTTT. Its protein product is CASRETGVGNTIYF.

This sequence joins TRBV29-1 and TRBJ1-4, with TRBD1 matching 8 bases. CDR3 length: 14 residues. With 6 bases clipped from V and 7 bases from J, the junction kept 10 bases outside the gene matches. Germline CDR1 reads SQVTM; CDR2 reads ANQGSEA. The CDR3 loop is CSVSDRGKGEKLFF. CDR3 sequence (DNA): TGCAGCGTGTCAGACAGGGGAAAAGGTGAAAAACTGTTTTTT. Full variable domain (remainder filled in from reference TRBV29-1 and TRBJ1-4): SAVISQKPSRDICQRGTSLTIQCQVDSQVTMMFWYRQQPGQSLTLIATANQGSEATYESGFVIDKFPISRPNLTFSTLTVSNMSPEDSSIYLCSVSDRGKGEKLFFGSGTQLSVL.

DNA for the CDR3: TGTGCCAGTAGTCCCCACAGGGGAGAGACCCAGTACTTC. Its translation: CASSPHRGETQYF. The chain couples TRBV19 to TRBJ2-5; TRBD1 matches at 7 bases. Germline V gene lookup returns CDR1 LNHDA and CDR2 SQIVND (reference sequence). The CDR3 sequence is 13 residues long. With V trimmed by 5 bases and J by 4 bases, 4 bases remained unmatched.

The chain combines TRBV27 with TRBJ2-5; D could derive from TRBD1 or TRBD2 (5 bases each). Germline V CDR1 and CDR2: MNHEY, SMNVEV (reference sequence). Trimming took 1 base from V and 1 from J, leaving 10 bases between them. The CDR3 sequence is 15 residues long. CDR3 region: CASSLFPGAQETQYF. The CDR3 coding sequence is TGTGCCAGCAGTTTATTCCCCGGGGCCCAAGAGACCCAGTACTTC.

V is TRBV14 and J is TRBJ2-1, with TRBD1 identical over 8 bases. The ends lost 3 bases at V and 4 bases at J; junction bases unmatched: 14. The CDR3 consists of 18 residues. Germline-derived CDR1 and CDR2 are SGHDN and FVKESK. CDR3 sequence reads: CASSQRQGNGQLYNEQFF. As DNA, the CDR3 is TGTGCCAGCAGCCAGCGACAGGGGAATGGTCAACTTTACAATGAGCAGTTCTTC.